This T cell receptor (beta chain) was captured in a study of T cells in Graves' hyperthyroidism and ophthalmopathy. TCR beta CDR3 sequences were amplified from RNA transcripts. First-round RT-PCR of the TCR CDR3 relied on the HTBI primer set. MiXCR, run by TCRdb on the multiplex PCR reads, gives a single entry per CDR3 protein. The sample consists of around 800,000 distinct CDR3 sequences, around 38% of them appearing once. This CDR3 is built from 15 residues. V was clipped by 10 bases and J by 3 bases, with 19 bases between them. Germline V lookup: CDR1 ENHRY, CDR2 SYGVKD. This chain links TRBV10-3 with TRBJ1-5; D might be TRBD1 (6 bases). The sample consisted of blood. The sequence came from a man younger than 30 with Graves' hyperthyroidism. The CDR3 region is CATGKGDAANQPQHF. Written as DNA, the CDR3 is TGTGCCACCGGGAAGGGGGACGCTGCCAATCAGCCCCAGCATTTT.